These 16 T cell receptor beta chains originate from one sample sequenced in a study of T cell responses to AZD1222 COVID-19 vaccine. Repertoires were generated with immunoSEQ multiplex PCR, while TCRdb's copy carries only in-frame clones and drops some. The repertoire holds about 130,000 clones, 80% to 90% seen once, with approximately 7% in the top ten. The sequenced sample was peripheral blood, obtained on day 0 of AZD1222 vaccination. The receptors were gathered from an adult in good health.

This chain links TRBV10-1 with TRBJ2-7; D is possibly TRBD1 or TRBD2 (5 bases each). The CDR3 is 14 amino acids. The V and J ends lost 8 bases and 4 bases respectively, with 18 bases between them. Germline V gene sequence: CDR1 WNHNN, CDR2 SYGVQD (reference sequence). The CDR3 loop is CASGVSGPAYEQYF. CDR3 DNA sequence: TGCGCCAGCGGAGTTTCGGGGCCCGCATACGAGCAGTACTTC.

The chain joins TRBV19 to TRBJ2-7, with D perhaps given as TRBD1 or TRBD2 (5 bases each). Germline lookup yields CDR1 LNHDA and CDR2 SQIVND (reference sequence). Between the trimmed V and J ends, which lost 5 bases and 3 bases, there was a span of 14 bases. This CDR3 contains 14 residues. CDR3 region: CASSYWDGDYEQYF. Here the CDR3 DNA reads TGTGCCAGTAGTTATTGGGACGGGGACTACGAGCAGTACTTC.

CDR3 amino acids: CASSLGQHNQPQHF. CDR3 bases: TGTGCCAGCAGCTTGGGACAGCACAATCAGCCCCAGCATTTT. The rearrangement uses TRBV7-8 and TRBJ1-5, with 7 bases identical to TRBD1. The V segment lost 3 bases and the J segment 3 bases; nucleotides outside the gene matches: 2. CDR1 is SGHVS and CDR2 is FQNEAQ in the germline V gene. The CDR3 runs to 14 residues.

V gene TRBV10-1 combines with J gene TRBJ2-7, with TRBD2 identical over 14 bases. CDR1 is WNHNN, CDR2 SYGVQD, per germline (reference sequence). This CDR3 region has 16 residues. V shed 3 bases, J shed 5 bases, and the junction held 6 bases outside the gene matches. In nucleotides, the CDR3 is TGCGCCAGCAGTGATGGGACTAGCGGGAGCGGAAACGAGCAGTACTTC. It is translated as CASSDGTSGSGNEQYF.

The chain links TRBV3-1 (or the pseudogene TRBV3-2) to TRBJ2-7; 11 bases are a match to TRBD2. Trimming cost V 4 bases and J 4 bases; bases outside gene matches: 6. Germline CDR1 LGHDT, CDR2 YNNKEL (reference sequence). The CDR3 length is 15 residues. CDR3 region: CASSRLAGGNYEQYF. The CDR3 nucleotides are TGTGCCAGCAGCCGGCTAGCGGGGGGCAATTACGAGCAGTACTTC.

For the CDR3, the DNA is TGTGCCAGTTCAAGCTGGGCTGGCCCATACAATGAGCAGTTCTTC. Its protein product is CASSSWAGPYNEQFF. The V and J genes are TRBV27 and TRBJ2-1; D unclear. Germline CDR1 and CDR2: MNHEY and SMNVEV (reference sequence). The CDR3 contains 15 residues. V was clipped by 9 bases and J by 4 bases, with 19 bases between them.

This CDR3 is CACGQGYGYTF. In nucleotides, the CDR3 is TGTGCCTGCGGACAGGGTTATGGCTACACCTTC. The rearrangement uses TRBV30 and TRBJ1-2; 8 bases match TRBD1. Germline-derived CDR1 and CDR2 are GTSNPN and SVGIG (reference sequence). After removal of 6 bases from V and 5 bases from J, the junction contained 2 bases not matched to a gene. The CDR3 spans 11 residues. Looking up the rest from reference TRBV30 and TRBJ1-2 gives the full variable domain: SQTIHQWPATLVQPVGSPLSLECTVEGTSNPNLYWYRQAAGRGLQLLFYSVGIGQISSEVPQNLSASRPQDRQFILSSKKLLLSDSGFYLCACGQGYGYTFGSGTRLTVV.

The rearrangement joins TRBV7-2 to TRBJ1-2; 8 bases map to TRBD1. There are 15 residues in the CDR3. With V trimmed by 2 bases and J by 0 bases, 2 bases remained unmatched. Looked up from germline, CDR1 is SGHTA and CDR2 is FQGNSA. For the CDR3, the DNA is TGTGCCAGCAGCTTACTGGGACAGGCTAACTATGGCTACACCTTC. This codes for CASSLLGQANYGYTF.

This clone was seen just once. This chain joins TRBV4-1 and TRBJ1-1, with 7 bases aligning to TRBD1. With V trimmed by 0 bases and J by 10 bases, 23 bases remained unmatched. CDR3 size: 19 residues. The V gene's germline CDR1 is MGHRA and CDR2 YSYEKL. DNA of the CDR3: TGCGCCAGCAGCCAAGATAAGGGGGCGTCGCATTCGTGGAGTTATAGAGCTTTCTTT. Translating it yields CASSQDKGASHSWSYRAFF.

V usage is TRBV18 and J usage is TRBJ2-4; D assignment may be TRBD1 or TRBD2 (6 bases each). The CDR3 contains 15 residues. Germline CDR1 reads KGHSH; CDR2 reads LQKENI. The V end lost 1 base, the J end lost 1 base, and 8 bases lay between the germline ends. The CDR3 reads CASSPLGGAKNIQYF. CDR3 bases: TGTGCCAGCTCACCACTGGGGGGCGCCAAAAACATTCAGTACTTC.

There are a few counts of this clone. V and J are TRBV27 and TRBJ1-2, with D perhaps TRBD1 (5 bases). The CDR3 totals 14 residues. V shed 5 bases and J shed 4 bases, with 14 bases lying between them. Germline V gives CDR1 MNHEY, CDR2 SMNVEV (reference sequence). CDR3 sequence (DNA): TGTGCCAGCAGTCCAAAGGGGCACGGCTATGGCTACACCTTC. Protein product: CASSPKGHGYGYTF.

The CDR3 coding sequence is TGCGCCAGCAGCTCGGGACAGGGGGCCCTAAACACAGATACGCAGTATTTT. It codes for CASSSGQGALNTDTQYF. V and J are TRBV5-1 and TRBJ2-3, with 12 bases identical to TRBD1. V gave up 3 bases and J gave up 2 bases; unmatched junction bases: 7. The CDR3 covers 17 residues. Germline-derived CDR1 and CDR2 are SGHRS and YFSETQ. The whole variable domain, filled in from reference TRBV5-1 and TRBJ2-3, reads KAGVTQTPRYLIKTRGQQVTLSCSPISGHRSVSWYQQTPGQGLQFLFEYFSETQRNKGNFPGRFSGRQFSNSRSEMNVSTLELGDSALYLCASSSGQGALNTDTQYFGPGTRLTVL.

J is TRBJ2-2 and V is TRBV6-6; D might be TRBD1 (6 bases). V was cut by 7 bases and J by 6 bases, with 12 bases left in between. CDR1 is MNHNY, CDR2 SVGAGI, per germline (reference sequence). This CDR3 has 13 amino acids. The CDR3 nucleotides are TGTGCCAGCACCAAGGGGGTGGCCGGGGAGCTGTTTTTT. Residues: CASTKGVAGELFF.

CDR3: CASSPRDRGRNEQYF. Here the CDR3 DNA reads TGTGCCAGCAGCCCCCGGGACAGGGGGCGAAACGAGCAGTACTTC. The rearrangement uses TRBV7-2 and TRBJ2-7, with 12 bases that match TRBD1. V lost 5 bases to trimming and J lost 5 bases; unmatched junction nucleotides: 7. Germline assignment: CDR1 SGHTA and CDR2 FQGNSA. This CDR3 comprises 15 residues. The full variable domain, its missing parts supplied by reference TRBV7-2 and TRBJ2-7, is GAGVSQSPSNKVTEKGKDVELRCDPISGHTALYWYRQSLGQGLEFLIYFQGNSAPDKSGLPSDRFSAERTGGSVSTLTIQRTQQEDSAVYLCASSPRDRGRNEQYFGPGTRLTVT.

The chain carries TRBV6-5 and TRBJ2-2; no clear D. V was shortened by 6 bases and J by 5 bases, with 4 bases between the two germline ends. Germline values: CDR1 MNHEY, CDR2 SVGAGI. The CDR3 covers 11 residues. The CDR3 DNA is TGTGCCAGCAGGAGAACCGGGGAGCTGTTTTTT. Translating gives CASRRTGELFF.

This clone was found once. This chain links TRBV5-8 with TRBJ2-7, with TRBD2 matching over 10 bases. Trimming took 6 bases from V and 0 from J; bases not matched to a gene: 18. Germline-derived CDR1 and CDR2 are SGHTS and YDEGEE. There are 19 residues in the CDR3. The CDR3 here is CASTTLGGSGTSASYEQYF. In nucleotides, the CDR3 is TGTGCCAGCACCACCCTCGGGGGGTCCGGGACTAGCGCCTCCTACGAGCAGTACTTC.